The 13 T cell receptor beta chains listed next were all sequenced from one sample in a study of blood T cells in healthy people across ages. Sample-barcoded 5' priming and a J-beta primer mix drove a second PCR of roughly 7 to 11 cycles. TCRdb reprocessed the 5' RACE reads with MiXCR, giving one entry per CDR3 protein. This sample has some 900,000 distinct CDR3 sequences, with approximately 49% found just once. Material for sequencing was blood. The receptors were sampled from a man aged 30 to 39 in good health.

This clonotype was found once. The CDR3, as DNA: TGTGCCTGGAGTGTAAGGGGGGCGCGAGGCTACACCTTC. Its translation: CAWSVRGARGYTF. This chain connects TRBV30 to TRBJ1-2; TRBD1 might be the D (6 bases). Germline V lookup: CDR1 GTSNPN, CDR2 SVGIG (reference sequence). The CDR3 has 13 residues. V was clipped by 0 bases and J by 8 bases, with 13 bases between them.

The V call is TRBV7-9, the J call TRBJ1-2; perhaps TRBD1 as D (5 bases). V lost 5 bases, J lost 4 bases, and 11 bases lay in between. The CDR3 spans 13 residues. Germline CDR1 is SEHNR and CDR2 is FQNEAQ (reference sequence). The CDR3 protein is CASSKGEAYGYTF. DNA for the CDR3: TGTGCCAGCAGCAAAGGGGAGGCCTATGGCTACACCTTC.

This chain's CDR3 is CASSYRAGNEKLFF. Written as DNA, the CDR3 is TGTGCCAGCAGTTACAGGGCAGGTAATGAAAAACTGTTTTTT. This chain links TRBV27 with TRBJ1-4, with a tentative D call TRBD1 (6 bases). Germline V gene data show CDR1 as MNHEY and CDR2 as SMNVEV (reference sequence). V was cut by 4 bases and J by 4 bases, with 10 bases left in between. The CDR3 runs 14 residues.

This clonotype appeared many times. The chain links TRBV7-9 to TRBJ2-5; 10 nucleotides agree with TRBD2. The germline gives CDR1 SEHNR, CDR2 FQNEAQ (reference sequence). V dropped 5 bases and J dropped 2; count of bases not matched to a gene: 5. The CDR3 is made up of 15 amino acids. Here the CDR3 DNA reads TGTGCCAGCAGCCGCCTGACTAGCGGGCAAGAGACCCAGTACTTC. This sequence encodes CASSRLTSGQETQYF. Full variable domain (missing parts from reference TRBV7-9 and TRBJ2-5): DTGVSQNPRHKITKRGQNVTFRCDPISEHNRLYWYRQTLGQGPEFLTYFQNEAQLEKSRLLSDRFSAERPKGSFSTLEIQRTEQGDSAMYLCASSRLTSGQETQYFGPGTRLLVL.

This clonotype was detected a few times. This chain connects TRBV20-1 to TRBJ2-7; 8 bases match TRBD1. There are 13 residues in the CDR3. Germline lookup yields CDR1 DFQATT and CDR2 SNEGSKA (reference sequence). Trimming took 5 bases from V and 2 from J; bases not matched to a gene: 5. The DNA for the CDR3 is TGCAGTGCTCTGGACAGGGCAACCTACGAGCAGTACTTC. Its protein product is CSALDRATYEQYF.

CDR3 nucleotide sequence: TGTGCCAGCAGCCAAGATCCGTCTAAGTCCAGATACGAGCAGTACTTC. It specifies CASSQDPSKSRYEQYF. This chain connects TRBV3-1 to TRBJ2-4; D is unclear. The last part of the DNA fits TRBJ2-7 better; the J call may be wrong. In germline, CDR1 is LGHDT, CDR2 YNNKEL (reference sequence). CDR3 size: 16 residues.

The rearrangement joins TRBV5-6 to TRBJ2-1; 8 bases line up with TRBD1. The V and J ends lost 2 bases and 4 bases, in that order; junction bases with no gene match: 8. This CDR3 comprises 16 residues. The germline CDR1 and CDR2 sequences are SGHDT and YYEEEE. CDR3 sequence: CASSLTDRDSYNEQFF. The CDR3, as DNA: TGTGCCAGCAGCTTAACGGACAGGGACTCTTACAATGAGCAGTTCTTC.

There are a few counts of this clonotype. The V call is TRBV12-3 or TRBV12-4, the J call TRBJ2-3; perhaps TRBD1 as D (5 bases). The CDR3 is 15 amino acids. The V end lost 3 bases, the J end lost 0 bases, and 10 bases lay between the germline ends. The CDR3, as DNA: TGTGCCAGCAGTTTTAGGACATCTAGCACAGATACGCAGTATTTT. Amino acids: CASSFRTSSTDTQYF.

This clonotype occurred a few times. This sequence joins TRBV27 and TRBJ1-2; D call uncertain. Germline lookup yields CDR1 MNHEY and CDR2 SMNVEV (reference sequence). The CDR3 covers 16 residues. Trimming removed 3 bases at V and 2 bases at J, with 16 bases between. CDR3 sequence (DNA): TGTGCCAGCAGTTTTCTAGTAGCCAGTAGGAACTATGGCTACACCTTC. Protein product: CASSFLVASRNYGYTF.

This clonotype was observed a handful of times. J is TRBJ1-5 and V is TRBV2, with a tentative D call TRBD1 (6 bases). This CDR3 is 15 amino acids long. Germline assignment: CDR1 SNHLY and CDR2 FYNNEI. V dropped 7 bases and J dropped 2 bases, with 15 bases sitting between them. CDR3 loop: CASIKGGQGNQPQHF. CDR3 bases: TGTGCCAGCATTAAGGGGGGCCAGGGCAATCAGCCCCAGCATTTT.

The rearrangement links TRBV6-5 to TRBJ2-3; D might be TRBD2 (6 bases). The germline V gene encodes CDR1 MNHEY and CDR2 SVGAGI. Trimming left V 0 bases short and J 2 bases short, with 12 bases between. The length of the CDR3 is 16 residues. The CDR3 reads CASSYSTSGLTDTQYF. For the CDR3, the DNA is TGTGCCAGCAGTTACTCGACCAGCGGGCTCACAGATACGCAGTATTTT.

The CDR3 loop reads CASSSRDFHSGYTF. Written as DNA, the CDR3 is TGTGCCAGCAGTTCCCGGGACTTTCATAGTGGCTACACCTTC. The rearrangement links TRBV27 to TRBJ1-2, with a possible D match to TRBD1 (5 bases). CDR1 MNHEY and CDR2 SMNVEV come from the germline V gene (reference sequence). V lost 4 bases, J lost 7 bases, and 16 bases lay in between. CDR3 size: 14 residues.

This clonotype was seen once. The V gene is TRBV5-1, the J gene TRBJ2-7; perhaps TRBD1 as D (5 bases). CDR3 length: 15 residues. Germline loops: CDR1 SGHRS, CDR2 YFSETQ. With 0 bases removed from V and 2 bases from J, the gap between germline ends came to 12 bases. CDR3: CASSLGYQGPYEQYF. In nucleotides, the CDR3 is TGCGCCAGCAGCTTGGGGTACCAGGGCCCCTACGAGCAGTACTTC.